The sequence of this T cell receptor (beta chain) was determined in a study of blood T cell repertoires in COVID-19. Study in general: Collection of acute and convalescent COVID-19 samples took place in the United States, Italy and Spain. Nucleic acid was either cDNA or gDNA, and it came from T cells, B-cell-depleted T cells, or PBMCs.

The CDR3 is 17 residues long. CDR1 and CDR2 (germline): MGHRA, YSYEKL. V lost 1 base and J 9 bases, leaving 19 bases between the germline ends. Generated by immunoSEQ multiplex PCR, the TCRdb table keeps only in-frame clones and is missing some. The sample holds 120,000 or so clones, about nine tenths seen once. Sequences were obtained from peripheral blood. The sequence derives from a man between 60 and 70 years old with COVID-19, enrolled during active disease. The V call is TRBV4-1, the J call TRBJ1-6; perhaps TRBD1 as D (5 bases). CDR3 DNA sequence: TGCGCCAGCAGCCAAGGGGCGGGGGGTGTCTCAGGTTCACCCCTCCACTTT. Translating gives CASSQGAGGVSGSPLHF.